This T cell receptor beta chain derives from a study of OX40 agonist ivuxolimab in advanced cancers. The wider study: An agonistic human IgG2 monoclonal antibody against OX40 (CD134) was given. Dose-escalation patients' cancers were hepatocellular carcinoma, melanoma, renal cell or head and neck cancer. Study observations and caveats: Clonal expansion from baseline to week 6 occurred in both CD4+ and CD8+ T cells.

As to this clone: What it binds is not known.

The CDR3 is 14 residues long. V dropped 1 base and J dropped 4 bases, with 9 bases sitting between them. CDR1 and CDR2 from the germline V gene are LGHNA and YSLEER. The protocol was immunoSEQ multiplex PCR, while the TCRdb copy is restricted to in-frame clones and leaves out a portion. The sample contains approximately 7,200 clones, 65% to 75% of which appear only once. The gene calls are TRBV4-3 and TRBJ2-3, with TRBD1 as a possible D gene (5 bases). This material consisted of CD4+ or CD8+ T cells sorted from blood, taken in a trial of the OX40 agonist ivuxolimab. The receptor was isolated from an adult with an advanced solid tumor such as melanoma, head and neck, liver or kidney cancer. Written as DNA, the CDR3 is TGCGCCAGCAGCCAAGTGGGGCTATCAGATACGCAGTATTTT. Its protein product is CASSQVGLSDTQYF.